One sample yielded the 7 T cell receptor beta chains listed below, sequenced in a study of T-cell reconstitution after alpha-beta-depleted transplantation in children (dated by TCRdb to about 2016). The library was generated by PCR. Data came from an Illumina HiSeq 2500. TCR libraries were prepared with molecular barcoding, using unique molecular identifiers to normalize TCRbeta repertoire quantification. TCRdb applied fastp at Q25 and MiXCR to the public reads, then kept only in-frame beta chains. CDR3 protein duplicates are merged, each entry listing the most common genes and DNA. Counted in this sample were about 510,000 distinct CDR3 sequences; roughly 10% of them appeared once. Of the sample, around 15% falls within the top ten clones. The sample's treatment or condition label, in plain terms: allogeneic hematopoietic cell transplantation with graft depleted of TCRalphabeta T cells and CD19 B cells.

The sequenced sample was PBMCs, mostly from graft donor cells, obtained 180 days after TCRalphabeta/CD19-depleted stem cell transplant. The origin of the receptors is a female patient aged 2-9 years who had a stem cell transplant for aplastic anemia, so the T cells may come from the graft donor.

In its sample, this clonotype was seen a few times. The chain carries TRBV2 and TRBJ2-5; D gene unclear. The CDR3 contains 10 residues. CDR1 SNHLY and CDR2 FYNNEI come from the germline V gene. Trimming left V 6 bases short and J 7 bases short, with 6 bases between. CDR3: CASRGGTQYF. The CDR3 nucleotides are TGTGCCAGCAGAGGTGGGACCCAGTACTTC.

The chain links TRBV7-8 to TRBJ2-7; D is perhaps TRBD1 (5 bases). Germline lookup yields CDR1 SGHVS and CDR2 FQNEAQ. The CDR3 contains 19 residues. V was trimmed by 3 bases and J by 6 bases, leaving 30 bases between them. The CDR3 is CASSFPGLGKLRPSGEQYV. The CDR3 DNA is TGTGCCAGCAGCTTCCCAGGGCTGGGGAAGCTGAGGCCTTCTGGCGAGCAGTACGTC.

This clonotype turned up a few times. The CDR3 nucleotides read TGTGCCAGCAGACAGGACCATAGCAATCAGCCCCAGCATTTT. Translating gives CASRQDHSNQPQHF. The chain couples TRBV12-3 or TRBV12-4 to TRBJ1-5; TRBD1 is a possible D gene (5 bases). The CDR3 totals 14 residues. V lost 6 bases and J lost 0, with 9 bases in between.

This clonotype was seen a handful of times. V usage is TRBV6-5 and J usage is TRBJ2-4; 7 bases agree with TRBD1. This CDR3 is built from 15 residues. Looked up from germline, CDR1 is MNHEY and CDR2 is SVGAGI. V shed 4 bases, J shed 8 bases, and the junction held 11 bases outside the gene matches. CDR3 DNA sequence: TGTGCCAGCAGTTCGAGGGGGCCCCATGGGGACATTCAGTACTTC. The encoded protein is CASSSRGPHGDIQYF.

V usage is TRBV20-1 and J usage is TRBJ2-1; D not certain. CDR1 is DFQATT and CDR2 is SNEGSKA in the germline V gene (reference sequence). The ends were cut back, 4 bases at V and 2 bases at J, with 12 bases in the middle. This CDR3 contains 14 residues. The CDR3, as DNA: TGCAGTGCTAATGAGGCAGGACCCTACAATGAGCAGTTCTTC. This encodes CSANEAGPYNEQFF.

Of note for this clonotype: The junction and the germline gene differ at one end; a read error may be behind it. The V gene is TRBV12-3 or TRBV12-4, the J gene TRBJ2-1; 10 bases are a match to TRBD2. The CDR3 spans 16 residues. Written as DNA, the CDR3 is TGTGCCAGCACTTTACTAGCGGGGAGCTCCTACAATGAGCAGTTCTTC. It encodes CASTLLAGSSYNEQFF.

This clonotype was detected many times. The rearrangement joins TRBV29-1 to TRBJ1-1; D call uncertain. V dropped 6 bases and J dropped 3 bases, with 14 bases sitting between them. CDR1 and CDR2 (germline): SQVTM, ANQGSEA. This CDR3 contains 13 residues. CDR3 protein: CSVARLEDTEAFF. CDR3 sequence (DNA): TGCAGCGTGGCCCGCCTGGAGGACACTGAAGCTTTCTTT.